Below, 19 T cell receptor beta chains from the same sample are listed, as sequenced in a study of T cell changes during pregnancy in multiple sclerosis. Sequencing was performed with immunoSEQ multiplex PCR; in TCRdb, only in-frame clones are kept and a portion is missing. The sample lists tens of thousands of clones, about 93% seen once, with approximately 0.93% in the top ten. The specimen was peripheral blood, collected in the first trimester of pregnancy. The source is a female donor with multiple sclerosis, enrolled in a pregnancy study.

The chain couples TRBV6-1 to TRBJ2-7; tentatively, D is TRBD1 (7 bases). The CDR3 totals 15 residues. V was cut by 4 bases and J by 3 bases, with 16 bases left in between. Germline V gives CDR1 MNHNS, CDR2 SASEGT. CDR3: CASSVTGEVYYEQYF. The CDR3 DNA is TGTGCCAGCAGTGTAACAGGGGAGGTATACTACGAGCAGTACTTC.

The chain combines TRBV9 with TRBJ2-1; D unresolved. Germline CDR1 and CDR2: SGDLS and YYNGEE. The CDR3 spans 13 residues. With 4 bases removed from V and 1 base from J, the gap between germline ends came to 6 bases. The CDR3 DNA reads TGTGCCAGCAGCTCCTATTCCTACAATGAGCAGTTCTTC. The encoded protein is CASSSYSYNEQFF.

J is TRBJ1-5 and V is TRBV28, with TRBD1 identical over 7 bases. CDR3 length equals 15 residues. Germline CDR1 and CDR2: MDHEN and SYDVKM. The junction had 7 bases not matched to a gene; V was cut back by 6 bases and J by 2 bases. This chain's CDR3 is CASRVQGEGNQPQHF. CDR3 nucleotide sequence: TGTGCCAGCAGGGTCCAGGGGGAGGGCAATCAGCCCCAGCATTTT.

The genes are TRBV9 and TRBJ2-3; perhaps TRBD2 as D (5 bases). This CDR3 has 14 amino acids. Trimming left V 2 bases short and J 6 bases short, with 13 bases between. Germline values: CDR1 SGDLS, CDR2 YYNGEE. CDR3: CASSVFGVGDTQYF. DNA for the CDR3: TGTGCCAGCAGCGTCTTCGGGGTGGGGGATACGCAGTATTTT.

The V gene is TRBV9, the J gene TRBJ2-3, with 7 bases aligning to TRBD2. Germline V lookup: CDR1 SGDLS, CDR2 YYNGEE. Trimming took 3 bases from V and 4 from J; bases not matched to a gene: 5. CDR3 length equals 14 residues. The CDR3 region is CASSEAGEADTQYF. CDR3 nucleotides: TGTGCCAGCAGCGAGGCGGGAGAGGCAGATACGCAGTATTTT.

This clone was recorded once. The V gene is TRBV4-2, the J gene TRBJ2-3, with 13 bases identical to TRBD2. Germline V gene sequence: CDR1 LGHNA, CDR2 YNFKEQ. The CDR3 is made up of 18 amino acids. V lost 0 bases and J lost 0; bases outside the gene matches: 3. CDR3 loop: CASSQDPTSGGSTDTQYF. The CDR3 nucleotides are TGTGCCAGCAGCCAAGATCCGACTAGCGGGGGGAGCACAGATACGCAGTATTTT.

The rearrangement links TRBV27 to TRBJ1-5; a weak D match, TRBD1 (5 bases). Trimming left V 6 bases short and J 8 bases short, with 14 bases between. Germline V CDR1 and CDR2: MNHEY, SMNVEV (reference sequence). The CDR3 totals 13 residues. This chain's CDR3 is CASRRGIVEPQHF. In DNA form, the CDR3 reads TGTGCCAGCAGGCGGGGCATAGTGGAGCCCCAGCATTTT.

This chain connects TRBV27 to TRBJ2-6; D is perhaps TRBD2 (6 bases). The CDR3 length is 16 residues. Deletions cut 5 bases from V and 2 bases from J, with 13 bases between. Germline CDR1 and CDR2: MNHEY and SMNVEV (reference sequence). The CDR3 sequence is CASSPVGLTGANVLTF. CDR3 DNA sequence: TGTGCCAGCAGTCCAGTGGGACTTACTGGGGCCAACGTCCTGACTTTC.

The chain has TRBV5-6 and TRBJ1-2, with TRBD1 matching over 9 bases. Germline-derived CDR1 and CDR2 are SGHDT and YYEEEE. The CDR3 has 16 amino acids. V dropped 0 bases and J dropped 5; count of bases not matched to a gene: 8. The chain's CDR3 is CASSLGGGTGRYGYTF. In nucleotides, the CDR3 is TGTGCCAGCAGCTTGGGCGGGGGGACAGGGCGTTATGGCTACACCTTC.

The chain links TRBV10-3 to TRBJ1-1; 11 bases map to TRBD1. The CDR3 has 14 amino acids. The germline V gene encodes CDR1 ENHRY and CDR2 SYGVKD. Losses at the gene ends were 9 bases for V and 5 bases for J; bases not matched to a gene: 8. The CDR3 nucleotides are TGTGCCATTTCCGGGACAGGGGGTGATACTGAAGCTTTCTTT. As protein: CAISGTGGDTEAFF.

The V call is TRBV28, the J call TRBJ1-4, with 10 bases aligning to TRBD1. CDR1 MDHEN and CDR2 SYDVKM come from the germline V gene. The CDR3 is 16 residues long. The V gene end was trimmed by 0 bases and the J gene end by 5 bases; junction bases not matched to a gene: 3. The chain's CDR3 is CASSLWTGGGNEKLFF. The CDR3 DNA follows: TGTGCCAGCAGTTTATGGACAGGGGGCGGGAATGAAAAACTGTTTTTT.

The chain combines TRBV4-1 with TRBJ1-6; D is unresolved. Trimming removed 0 bases at V and 0 bases at J, with 18 bases between. Germline V CDR1 and CDR2: MGHRA, YSYEKL. The CDR3 covers 20 residues. The chain's CDR3 is CASSQDPRARLSSYNSPLHF. The CDR3 DNA follows: TGCGCCAGCAGCCAAGATCCGAGGGCTAGACTGAGCTCCTATAATTCACCCCTCCACTTT.

This chain connects TRBV5-1 to TRBJ2-1; TRBD2 might be the D (6 bases). This CDR3 spans 15 amino acids. Germline CDR1 SGHRS, CDR2 YFSETQ. V lost 6 bases, J lost 8 bases, and 21 bases lay in between. The CDR3 spells CASNFDGSRRDEQFF. Written as DNA, the CDR3 is TGCGCCAGCAACTTCGACGGGAGCCGAAGGGATGAGCAGTTCTTC.

The chain has TRBV11-3 and TRBJ2-1, with 9 bases fitting TRBD2. Germline loops: CDR1 SGHNT, CDR2 YENEEA. J was trimmed by 9 bases and V by 1 base; bases with no gene match: 10. The CDR3 totals 16 residues. DNA for the CDR3: TGTGCCAGCAGCTTAGGATTAGCGGGAGTCAGCGGTGAGCAGTTCTTC. As protein: CASSLGLAGVSGEQFF.

The rearrangement links TRBV7-3 to TRBJ2-1; D is possibly TRBD1 (7 bases). Germline V gene data show CDR1 as SGHTA and CDR2 as FQGTGA. This CDR3 region has 16 residues. Trimming pared 1 base from V and 7 bases from J, leaving 17 bases between. DNA of the CDR3: TGTGCCAGCAGCTTAAATTCAGGGGGGCCTCGGAATGAGCAGTTCTTC. It is translated as CASSLNSGGPRNEQFF.

This clone occurred many times. The V gene is TRBV7-9, the J gene TRBJ1-1; D not certain. CDR3 length: 14 residues. Per the germline V gene, CDR1 is SEHNR and CDR2 is FQNEAQ (reference sequence). Trimming removed 1 base from V and 2 bases from J, with 8 bases in between. CDR3 region: CASSLVRDNTEAFF. The CDR3 region has the DNA TGTGCCAGCAGCTTAGTGAGGGATAACACTGAAGCTTTCTTT.

This clone was recorded a few times. V usage is TRBV6-4 and J usage is TRBJ2-3; TRBD2 aligns across 8 bases. Trimming took 3 bases from V and 1 from J; bases not matched to a gene: 0. This CDR3 contains 14 residues. Germline lookup yields CDR1 MRHNA and CDR2 SNTAGT. The CDR3 DNA sequence: TGTGCCAGCAGTGAAGCGGGGGGCACAGATACGCAGTATTTT. Its protein product is CASSEAGGTDTQYF.

The chain uses TRBV7-2 and TRBJ1-2; 7 bases line up with TRBD1. CDR3 length: 16 amino acids. The V segment lost 2 bases and the J segment 6 bases; nucleotides outside the gene matches: 12. Germline assignment: CDR1 SGHTA and CDR2 FQGNSA. CDR3 region: CASSLTGESLRHGYTF. CDR3 nucleotide sequence: TGTGCCAGCAGCTTAACAGGGGAAAGTTTAAGGCATGGCTACACCTTC. Full variable domain (missing parts from reference TRBV7-2 and TRBJ1-2): GAGVSQSPSNKVTEKGKDVELRCDPISGHTALYWYRQSLGQGLEFLIYFQGNSAPDKSGLPSDRFSAERTGGSVSTLTIQRTQQEDSAVYLCASSLTGESLRHGYTFGSGTRLTVV.

This chain joins TRBV7-3 and TRBJ2-5; 7 bases agree with TRBD1. Germline CDR1 is SGHTA and CDR2 is FQGTGA. The CDR3 has 13 amino acids. V shed 2 bases and J 3 bases; nucleotides not matched to a gene: 0. In DNA, the CDR3 is TGTGCCAGCAGCTTACAGGGGGAAGAGACCCAGTACTTC. Residues: CASSLQGEETQYF.